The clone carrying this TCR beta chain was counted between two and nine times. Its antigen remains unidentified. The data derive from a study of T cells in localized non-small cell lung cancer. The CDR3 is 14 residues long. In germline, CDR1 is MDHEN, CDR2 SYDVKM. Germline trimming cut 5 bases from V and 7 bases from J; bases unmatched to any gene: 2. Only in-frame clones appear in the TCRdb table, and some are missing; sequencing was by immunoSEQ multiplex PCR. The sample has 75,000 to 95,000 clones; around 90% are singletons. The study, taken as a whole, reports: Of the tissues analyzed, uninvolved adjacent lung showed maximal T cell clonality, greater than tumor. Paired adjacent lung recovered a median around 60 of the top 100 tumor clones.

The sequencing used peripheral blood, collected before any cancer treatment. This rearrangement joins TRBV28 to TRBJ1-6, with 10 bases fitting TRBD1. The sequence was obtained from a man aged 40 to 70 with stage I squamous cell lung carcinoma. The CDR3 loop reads CASSPGQGNSPLHF. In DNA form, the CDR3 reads TGTGCCAGCAGTCCGGGACAGGGGAATTCACCCCTCCACTTT.